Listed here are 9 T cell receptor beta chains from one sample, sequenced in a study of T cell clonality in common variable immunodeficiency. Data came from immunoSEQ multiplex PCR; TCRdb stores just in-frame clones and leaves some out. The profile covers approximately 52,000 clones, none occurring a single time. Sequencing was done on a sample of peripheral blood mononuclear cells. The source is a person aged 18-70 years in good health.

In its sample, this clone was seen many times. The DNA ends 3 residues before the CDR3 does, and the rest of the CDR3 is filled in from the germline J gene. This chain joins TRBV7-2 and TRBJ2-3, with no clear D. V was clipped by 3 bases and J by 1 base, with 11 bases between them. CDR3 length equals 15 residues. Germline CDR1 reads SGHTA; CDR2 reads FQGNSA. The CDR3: CASSFAPVGTDTQYF. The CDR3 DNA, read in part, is TGTGCCAGCAGCTTCGCCCCGGTAGGCACAGATACG.

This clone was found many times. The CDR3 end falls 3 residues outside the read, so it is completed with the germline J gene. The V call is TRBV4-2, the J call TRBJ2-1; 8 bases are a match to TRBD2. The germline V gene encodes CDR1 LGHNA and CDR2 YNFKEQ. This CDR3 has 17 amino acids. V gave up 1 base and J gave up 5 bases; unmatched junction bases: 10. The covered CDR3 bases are TGTGCCAGCAGCCAAGGGGGCCCCTCAGCGGGAGACAATGAG. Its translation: CASSQGGPSAGDNE. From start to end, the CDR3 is CASSQGGPSAGDNEQFF.

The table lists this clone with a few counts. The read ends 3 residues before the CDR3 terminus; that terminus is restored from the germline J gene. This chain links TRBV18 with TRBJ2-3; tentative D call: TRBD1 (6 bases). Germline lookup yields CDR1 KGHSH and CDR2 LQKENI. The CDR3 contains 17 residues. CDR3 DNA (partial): TGTGCCAGCTCACCACCGAGCCAGGGGATGGGCAATCAGCCG. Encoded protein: CASSPPSQGMGNQP. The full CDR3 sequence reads CASSPPSQGMGNQPQYF.

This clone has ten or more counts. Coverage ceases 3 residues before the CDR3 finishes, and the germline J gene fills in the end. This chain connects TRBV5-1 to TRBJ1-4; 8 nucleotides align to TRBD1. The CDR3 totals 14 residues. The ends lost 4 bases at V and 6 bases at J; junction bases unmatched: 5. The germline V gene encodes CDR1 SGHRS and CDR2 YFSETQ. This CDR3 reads CASSQGQADEKLFF. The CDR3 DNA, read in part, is TGCGCCAGCAGCCAGGGACAGGCGGATGAAAAA.

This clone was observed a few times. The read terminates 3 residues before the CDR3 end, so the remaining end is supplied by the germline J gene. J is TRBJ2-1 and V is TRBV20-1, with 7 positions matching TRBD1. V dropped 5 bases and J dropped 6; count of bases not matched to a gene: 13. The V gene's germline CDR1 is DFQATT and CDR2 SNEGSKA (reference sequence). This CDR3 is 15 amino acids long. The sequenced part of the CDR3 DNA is TGCAGTGCTCCTTTTCCGGGACAGAATTCCAATGAG. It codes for CSAPFPGQNSNE. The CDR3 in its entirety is CSAPFPGQNSNEQFF.

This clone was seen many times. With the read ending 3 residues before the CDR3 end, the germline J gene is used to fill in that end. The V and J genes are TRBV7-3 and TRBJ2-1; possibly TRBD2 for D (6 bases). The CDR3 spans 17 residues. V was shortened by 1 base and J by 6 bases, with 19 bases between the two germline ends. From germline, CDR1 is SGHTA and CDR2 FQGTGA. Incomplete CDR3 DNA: TGTGCCAGCAGCTTAAGGTTCCGCGGCCAGGGAGGCAATGAG. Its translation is CASSLRFRGQGGNE. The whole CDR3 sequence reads CASSLRFRGQGGNEQFF.

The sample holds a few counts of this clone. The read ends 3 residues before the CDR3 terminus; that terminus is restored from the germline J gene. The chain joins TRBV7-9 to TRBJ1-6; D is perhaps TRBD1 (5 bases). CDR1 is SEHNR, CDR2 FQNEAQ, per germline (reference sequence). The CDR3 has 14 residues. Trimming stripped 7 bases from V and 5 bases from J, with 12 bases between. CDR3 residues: CASTGGGNNSPLHF. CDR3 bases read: TGTGCCAGCACTGGCGGGGGTAATAATTCACCC.

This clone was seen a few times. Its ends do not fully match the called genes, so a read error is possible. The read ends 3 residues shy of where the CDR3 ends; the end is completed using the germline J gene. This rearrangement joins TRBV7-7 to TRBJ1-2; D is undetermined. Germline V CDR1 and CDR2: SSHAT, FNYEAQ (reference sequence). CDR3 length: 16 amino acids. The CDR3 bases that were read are TGTGCTAGCAGCCCCCGACTAGCGGCGAGCACAGATACC. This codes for CASSPRLAASTDT. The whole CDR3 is CASSPRLAASTDTYTF.

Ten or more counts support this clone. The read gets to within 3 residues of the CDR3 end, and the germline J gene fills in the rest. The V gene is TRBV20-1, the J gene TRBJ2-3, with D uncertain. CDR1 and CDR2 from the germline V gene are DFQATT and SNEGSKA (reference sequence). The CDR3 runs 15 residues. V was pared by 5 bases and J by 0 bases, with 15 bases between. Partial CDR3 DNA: TGCAGTGCTTCCACCAGCGCTCAGAGCACAGATACG. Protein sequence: CSASTSAQSTDT. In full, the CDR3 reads CSASTSAQSTDTQYF.